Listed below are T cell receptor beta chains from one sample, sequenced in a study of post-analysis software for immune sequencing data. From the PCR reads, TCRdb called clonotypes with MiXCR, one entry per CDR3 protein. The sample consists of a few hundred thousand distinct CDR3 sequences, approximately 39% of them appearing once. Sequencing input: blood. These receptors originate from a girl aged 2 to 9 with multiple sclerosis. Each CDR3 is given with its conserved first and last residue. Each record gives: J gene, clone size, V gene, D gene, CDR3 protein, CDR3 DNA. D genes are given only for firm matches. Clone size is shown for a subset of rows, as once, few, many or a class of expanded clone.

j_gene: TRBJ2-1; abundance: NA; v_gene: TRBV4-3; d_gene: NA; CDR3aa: CASSPKDVWGYNEQFF; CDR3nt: TGCGCCAGCAGCCCTAAGGACGTGTGGGGTTACAATGAGCAGTTCTTC
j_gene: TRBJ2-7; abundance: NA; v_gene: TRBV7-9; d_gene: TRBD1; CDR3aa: CASSSRPGTGENEQYF; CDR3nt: TGTGCCAGCAGCTCAAGACCCGGGACAGGGGAGAACGAGCAGTACTTC
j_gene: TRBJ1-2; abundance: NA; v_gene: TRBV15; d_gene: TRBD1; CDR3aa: CATSRARQAGTGGRNYGYTF; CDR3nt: TGTGCCACCAGCAGAGCACGGCAAGCCGGGACAGGAGGTCGTAACTATGGCTACACCTTC
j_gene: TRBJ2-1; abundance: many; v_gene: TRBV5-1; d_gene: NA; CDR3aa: CASRLVSAGGAYNEQFF; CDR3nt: TGCGCCAGCAGGCTCGTCTCCGCAGGAGGGGCCTACAATGAGCAGTTCTTC
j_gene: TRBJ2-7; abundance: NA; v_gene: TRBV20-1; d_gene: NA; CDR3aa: CSAIRAWGEQYF; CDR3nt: TGCAGTGCTATTAGGGCCTGGGGCGAGCAGTACTTC
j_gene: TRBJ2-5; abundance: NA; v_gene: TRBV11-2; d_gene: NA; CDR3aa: CASSLSLGNEQYF; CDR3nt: TGTGCCAGCAGCCTTAGTCTGGGTAATGAGCAGTACTTC
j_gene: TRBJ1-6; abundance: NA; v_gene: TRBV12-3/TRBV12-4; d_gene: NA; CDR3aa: CASRREGFSPLHF; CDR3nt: TGTGCCAGCCGCCGTGAGGGTTTTTCACCCCTCCACTTT
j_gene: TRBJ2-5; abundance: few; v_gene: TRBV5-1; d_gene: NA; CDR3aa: CASSHQYSQETQYF; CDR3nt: TGCGCCAGCAGCCATCAGTACAGCCAAGAGACCCAGTACTTC
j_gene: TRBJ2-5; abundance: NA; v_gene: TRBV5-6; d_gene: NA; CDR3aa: CASSLLDTLQETQYF; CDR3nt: TGTGCCAGCAGCTTGCTAGATACTCTCCAAGAGACCCAGTACTTC
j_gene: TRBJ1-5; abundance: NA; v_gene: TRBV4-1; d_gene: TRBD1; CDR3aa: CASSQEWPGTVNQPQHF; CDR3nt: TGCGCCAGCAGCCAAGAGTGGCCGGGGACAGTCAATCAGCCCCAGCATTTT
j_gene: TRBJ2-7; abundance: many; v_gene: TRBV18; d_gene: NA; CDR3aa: CASSPGRAYEQYF; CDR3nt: TGTGCCAGCAGCCCCGGCAGGGCCTACGAGCAGTACTTC
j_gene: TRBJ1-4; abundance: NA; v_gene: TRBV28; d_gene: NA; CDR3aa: CASSYSYTGRSIDEKLFF; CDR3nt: TGTGCCAGCAGTTATAGCTACACCGGGAGATCTATAGATGAAAAACTGTTTTTT
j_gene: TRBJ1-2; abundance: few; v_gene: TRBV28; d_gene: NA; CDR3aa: CASSAPGGSSPNYGYTF; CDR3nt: TGTGCCAGCAGTGCTCCGGGGGGGTCCTCACCTAACTATGGCTACACCTTC
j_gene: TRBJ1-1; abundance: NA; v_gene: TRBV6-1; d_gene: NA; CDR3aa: CASSEATGAANTEAFF; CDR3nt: TGTGCCAGCAGTGAAGCTACTGGGGCGGCGAACACTGAAGCTTTCTTT
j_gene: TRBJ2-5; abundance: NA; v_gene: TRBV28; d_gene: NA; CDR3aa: CASSLTFQETQYF; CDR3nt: TGTGCCAGCAGTTTAACATTCCAAGAGACCCAGTACTTC
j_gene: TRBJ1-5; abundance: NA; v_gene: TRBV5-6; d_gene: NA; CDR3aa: CASSFRPGGPQHF; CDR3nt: TGTGCCAGCAGCTTCAGACCGGGGGGACCCCAGCATTTT
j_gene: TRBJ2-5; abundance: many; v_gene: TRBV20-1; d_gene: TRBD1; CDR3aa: CSARTGGKETQYF; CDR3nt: TGCAGTGCTCGGACAGGGGGAAAAGAGACCCAGTACTTC
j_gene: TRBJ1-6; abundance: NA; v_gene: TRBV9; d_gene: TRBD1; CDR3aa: CASSVDGQGSRSPLHF; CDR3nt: TGTGCCAGCAGCGTAGACGGACAGGGTTCACGATCACCCCTCCACTTT
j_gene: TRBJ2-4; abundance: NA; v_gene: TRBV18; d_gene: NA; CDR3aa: CASSLNSWAGGTKNIQYF; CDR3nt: TGTGCCAGCTCATTGAATTCCTGGGCGGGCGGAACCAAAAACATTCAGTACTTC
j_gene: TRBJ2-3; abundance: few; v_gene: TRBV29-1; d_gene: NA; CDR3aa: CSVVTGQPHTDTQYF; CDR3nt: TGCAGCGTGGTGACAGGCCAACCCCACACAGATACGCAGTATTTT
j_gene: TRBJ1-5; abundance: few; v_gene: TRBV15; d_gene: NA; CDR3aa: CATSILLNQPQHF; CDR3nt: TGTGCCACCAGCATTTTGCTCAATCAGCCCCAGCATTTT
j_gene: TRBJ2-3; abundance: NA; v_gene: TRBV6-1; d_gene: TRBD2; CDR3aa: CASSDGTRATDTQYF; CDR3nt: TGTGCCAGCAGTGATGGGACTAGGGCCACAGATACGCAGTATTTT
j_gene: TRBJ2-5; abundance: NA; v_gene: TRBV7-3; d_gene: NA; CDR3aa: CASSLSGTTFQETQYF; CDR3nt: TGTGCCAGCAGCTTATCAGGGACAACCTTCCAAGAGACCCAGTACTTC
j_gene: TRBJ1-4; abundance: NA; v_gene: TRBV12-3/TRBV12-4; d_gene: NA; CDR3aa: CASRLNRVSYEKLFF; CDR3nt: TGTGCCAGCAGACTTAACAGGGTATCGTATGAAAAACTGTTTTTT
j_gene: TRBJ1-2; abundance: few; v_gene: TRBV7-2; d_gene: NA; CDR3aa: CASSLFGRVKKEGYGYTF; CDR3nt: TGTGCCAGCAGCTTATTCGGAAGGGTAAAGAAGGAGGGGTATGGCTACACCTTC
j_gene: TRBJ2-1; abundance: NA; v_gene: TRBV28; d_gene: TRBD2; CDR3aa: CASSFGLAGSNEQFF; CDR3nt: TGTGCCAGCAGTTTCGGACTAGCGGGGAGCAATGAGCAGTTCTTC
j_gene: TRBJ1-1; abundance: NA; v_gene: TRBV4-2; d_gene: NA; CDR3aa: CASSRLPGPLGPNTEAFF; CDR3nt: TGTGCCAGCAGCCGATTACCGGGCCCTTTAGGTCCGAACACTGAAGCTTTCTTT
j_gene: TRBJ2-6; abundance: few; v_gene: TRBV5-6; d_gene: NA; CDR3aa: CASSLEGRARTGANVLTF; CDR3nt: TGTGCCAGCAGCTTGGAGGGAAGGGCTCGGACTGGGGCCAACGTCCTGACTTTC
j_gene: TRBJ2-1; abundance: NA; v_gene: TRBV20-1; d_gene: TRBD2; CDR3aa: CSARRSGSSYNEQFF; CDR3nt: TGCAGTGCTAGACGTAGCGGGAGCTCCTACAATGAGCAGTTCTTC
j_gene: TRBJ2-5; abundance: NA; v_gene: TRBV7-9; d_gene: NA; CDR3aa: CASSSTRGPQETQYF; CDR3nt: TGTGCCAGCAGCTCCACGAGGGGACCTCAAGAGACCCAGTACTTC
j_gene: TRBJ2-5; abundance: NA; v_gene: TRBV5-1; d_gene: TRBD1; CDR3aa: CASSLGRGQPQETQYF; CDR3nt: TGCGCCAGCAGCTTGGGCAGGGGGCAACCACAAGAGACCCAGTACTTC
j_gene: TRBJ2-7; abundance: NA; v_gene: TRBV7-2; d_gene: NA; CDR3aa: CASSTTVYEQYF; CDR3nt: TGTGCCAGCAGCACTACGGTATACGAGCAGTACTTC
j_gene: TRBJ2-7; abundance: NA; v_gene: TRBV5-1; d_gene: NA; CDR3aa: CASSLVTGNNEQYF; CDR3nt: TGCGCCAGCAGCTTGGTTACAGGGAACAACGAGCAGTACTTC
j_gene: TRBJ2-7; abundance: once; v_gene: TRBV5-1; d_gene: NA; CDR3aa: CASSLDQGSYEQYF; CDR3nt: TGCGCCAGCAGCTTGGACCAGGGGTCATACGAGCAGTACTTC
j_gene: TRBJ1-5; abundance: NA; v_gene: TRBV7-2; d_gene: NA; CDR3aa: CASSLTTDQPQHF; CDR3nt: TGTGCCAGCAGCTTAACGACAGATCAGCCCCAGCATTTT
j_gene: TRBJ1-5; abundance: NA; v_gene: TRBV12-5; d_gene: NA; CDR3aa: CASGFFRDTSNQPQHF; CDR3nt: TGTGCTAGTGGTTTTTTCCGGGACACTAGCAATCAGCCCCAGCATTTT
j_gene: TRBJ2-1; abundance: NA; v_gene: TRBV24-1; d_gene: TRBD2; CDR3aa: CATIDSSGHNEQFF; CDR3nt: TGTGCCACCATAGACTCTAGCGGACACAATGAGCAGTTCTTC
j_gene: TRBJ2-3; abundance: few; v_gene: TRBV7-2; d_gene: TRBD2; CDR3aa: CASSFPGTSGGARDTQYF; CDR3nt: TGTGCCAGCAGCTTCCCCGGGACTAGCGGGGGGGCGAGGGATACGCAGTATTTT
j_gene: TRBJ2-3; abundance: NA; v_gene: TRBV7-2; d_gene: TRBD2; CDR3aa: CASSLEGGSPADTQYF; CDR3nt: TGTGCCAGCAGCTTAGAAGGCGGGAGCCCTGCAGATACGCAGTATTTT
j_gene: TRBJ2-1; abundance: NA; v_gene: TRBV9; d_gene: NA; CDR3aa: CASSPGGGGRNEQFF; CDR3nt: TGTGCCAGCAGCCCCGGAGGGGGGGGGAGAAATGAGCAGTTCTTC
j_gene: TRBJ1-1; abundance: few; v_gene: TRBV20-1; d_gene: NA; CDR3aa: CSASTDLNTEAFF; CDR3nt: TGCAGTGCTAGTACAGACTTGAACACTGAAGCTTTCTTT